The source of this TCR beta chain is a study of blood T cell repertoires in COVID-19. Study as a whole: The analysed material was cDNA or gDNA that came from T cells, B-cell-depleted T cells, or PBMCs.

Trimming took 0 bases from V and 0 from J, leaving 10 bases between them. Germline CDR1 is MGHRA and CDR2 is YSYEKL. The CDR3 is made up of 16 amino acids. Data came from immunoSEQ multiplex PCR; TCRdb stores just in-frame clones and leaves some out. Among 140,000 or so clones listed, around 90% were seen once. Patients in Seattle were enrolled during active infection, then followed longitudinally. The TCR comes from a human donor with COVID-19, enrolled during active disease. The donor label of this sample is uncertain. The V gene is TRBV4-1, the J gene TRBJ2-3, with D possibly being TRBD1 (5 bases). Sequencing used peripheral blood. The CDR3 DNA follows: TGCGCCAGCAGCCAAGAAGGGGTATTTAGCACAGATACGCAGTATTTT. It translates to CASSQEGVFSTDTQYF.